The rows below give T cell receptor beta chains drawn from one sample of a study of Ad26.COV2.S vaccination and SARS-CoV-2 variants. Assay used: immunoSEQ multiplex PCR; TCRdb lists only in-frame clones, some missing. The sample has some 180,000 clones, approximately 90% seen once. Sequenced material: peripheral blood, taken after recovery from COVID-19. The receptors derive from a human donor who had recovered from COVID-19. Both conserved end residues are part of each CDR3. D genes are given only for firm matches. Expanded clones get a size class; other rows say once, few or many, or leave the size out.

v_gene	d_gene	abundance	j_gene	CDR3aa	CDR3nt
TRBV28	TRBD1	.	TRBJ2-7	CASIGTVSYEQYF	TGTGCCAGCATCGGGACAGTCTCCTACGAGCAGTACTTC
TRBV5-1	.	.	TRBJ1-1	CASSRDTLNTEAFF	TGCGCCAGCAGCAGGGACACTTTGAACACTGAAGCTTTCTTT
TRBV4-1	.	.	TRBJ2-1	CASSQEGTNEQFF	TGCGCCAGCAGCCAAGAGGGCACTAATGAGCAGTTCTTC
TRBV5-6	.	.	TRBJ1-5	CASSLGTSNQPQHF	TGTGCCAGCAGCTTGGGGACAAGCAATCAGCCCCAGCATTTT
TRBV5-1	.	.	TRBJ2-1	CASSLTSRLESFNEQFF	TGCGCCAGCAGCTTGACCTCCAGGTTGGAATCCTTTAATGAGCAGTTCTTC
TRBV5-6	TRBD2	.	TRBJ2-2	CASTLGLEVGELFF	TGTGCCAGCACCCTGGGACTAGAGGTCGGGGAGCTGTTTTTT
TRBV4-1	.	.	TRBJ1-2	CASSLNRVGYGYTF	TGCGCCAGCAGCCTAAACCGGGTAGGGTATGGCTACACCTTC
TRBV29-1	.	.	TRBJ1-2	CSVDPGTGINYGYTF	TGCAGCGTTGACCCTGGGACTGGAATTAACTATGGCTACACCTTC
TRBV6-5	.	.	TRBJ1-1	CASRASPSTEAFF	TGTGCCAGCAGGGCGAGCCCGAGCACTGAAGCTTTCTTT
TRBV12-2	.	.	TRBJ2-7	CASRLKLREYYEQYF	TGTGCAAGTCGCTTAAAGTTGCGGGAGTACTACGAGCAGTACTTC
TRBV6-1	.	few	TRBJ1-1	CASSEAGGQGTEAFF	TGTGCCAGCAGTGAAGCAGGGGGGCAGGGGACTGAAGCTTTCTTT
TRBV19	.	.	TRBJ2-1	CASSMGLEQFF	TGTGCCAGTAGTATGGGACTCGAGCAGTTCTTC
TRBV6-5	.	.	TRBJ1-6	CASSLRVGSSNSPLHF	TGTGCCAGCAGTTTGAGAGTAGGGAGCAGTAATTCACCCCTCCACTTT
TRBV10-1	TRBD1	.	TRBJ2-1	CASGDKGQGAVEQFF	TGCGCCAGCGGGGATAAAGGACAGGGGGCAGTTGAGCAGTTCTTC
TRBV11-1	.	once	TRBJ2-1	CASSLSATVGEQFF	TGTGCCAGCAGCTTATCGGCAACTGTCGGGGAGCAGTTCTTC
TRBV5-1	.	.	TRBJ1-5	CASSFEGNQPQHF	TGCGCCAGCAGCTTCGAGGGAAATCAGCCCCAGCATTTT
TRBV4-1	TRBD2	.	TRBJ2-1	CASSQVAGGQSNEQFF	TGCGCCAGCAGCCAAGTAGCGGGAGGGCAATCCAATGAGCAGTTCTTC
TRBV7-8	TRBD2	.	TRBJ2-1	CASTPEGSGVSYNEQFF	TGTGCCAGCACCCCGGAGGGTAGCGGGGTATCCTACAATGAGCAGTTCTTC
TRBV15	TRBD2	.	TRBJ2-3	CATSRGPLYKRGRTDTQYF	TGTGCCACCAGCAGAGGCCCCCTATATAAGCGGGGGAGGACAGATACGCAGTATTTT
TRBV19	.	.	TRBJ1-5	CASSVTEGSNQPQHF	TGTGCCAGTAGTGTCACCGAAGGGAGCAATCAGCCCCAGCATTTT
TRBV7-8	.	.	TRBJ1-2	CASSFEPGMSIYGYTF	TGTGCCAGCAGCTTCGAACCAGGGATGTCTATCTATGGCTACACCTTC
TRBV7-3	.	.	TRBJ2-5	CASSLMGRETQYF	TGTGCCAGCAGCTTAATGGGCCGAGAGACCCAGTACTTC
TRBV10-2	TRBD1	once	TRBJ2-6	CASSESGTGGWAGANVLTF	TGCGCCAGCAGTGAGTCGGGGACAGGGGGCTGGGCTGGGGCCAACGTCCTGACTTTC